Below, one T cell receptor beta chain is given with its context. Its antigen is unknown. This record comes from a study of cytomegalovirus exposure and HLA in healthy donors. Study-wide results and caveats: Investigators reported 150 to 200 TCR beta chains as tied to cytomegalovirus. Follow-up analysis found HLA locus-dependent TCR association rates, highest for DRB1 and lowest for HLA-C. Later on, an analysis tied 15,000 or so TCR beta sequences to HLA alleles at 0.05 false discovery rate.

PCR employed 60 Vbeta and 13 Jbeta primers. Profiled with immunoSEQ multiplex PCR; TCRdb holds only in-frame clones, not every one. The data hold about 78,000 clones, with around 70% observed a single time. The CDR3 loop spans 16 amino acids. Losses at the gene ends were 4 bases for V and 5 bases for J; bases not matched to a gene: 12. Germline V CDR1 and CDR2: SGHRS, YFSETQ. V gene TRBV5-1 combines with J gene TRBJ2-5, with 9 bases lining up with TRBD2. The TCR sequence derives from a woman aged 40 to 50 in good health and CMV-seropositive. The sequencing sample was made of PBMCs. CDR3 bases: TGCGCCAGCAGCGGGGGGAGCGGGGGGACGATCGAGACCCAGTACTTC. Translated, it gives CASSGGSGGTIETQYF.